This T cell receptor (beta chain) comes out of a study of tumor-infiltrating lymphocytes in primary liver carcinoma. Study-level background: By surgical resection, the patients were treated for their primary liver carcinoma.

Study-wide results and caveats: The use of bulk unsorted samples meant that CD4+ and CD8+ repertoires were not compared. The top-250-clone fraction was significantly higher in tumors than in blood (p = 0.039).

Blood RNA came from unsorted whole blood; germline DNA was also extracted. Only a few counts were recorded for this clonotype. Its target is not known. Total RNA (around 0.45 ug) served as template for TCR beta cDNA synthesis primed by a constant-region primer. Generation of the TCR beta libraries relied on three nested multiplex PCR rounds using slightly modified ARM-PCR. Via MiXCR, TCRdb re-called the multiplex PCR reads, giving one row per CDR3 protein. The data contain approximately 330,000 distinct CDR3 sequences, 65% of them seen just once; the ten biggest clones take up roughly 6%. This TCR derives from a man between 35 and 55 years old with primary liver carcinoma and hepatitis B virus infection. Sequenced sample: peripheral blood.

The CDR3 region has the DNA TGTGCCAGCAGCCAGTCGAGGGTTGAGACCCAGTACTTC. Translating gives CASSQSRVETQYF. The chain recombines TRBV14 with TRBJ2-5, with D possibly matching TRBD2 (5 bases). The CDR3 is made up of 13 amino acids. V dropped 3 bases and J dropped 5 bases, with 10 bases sitting between them. Germline V CDR1 and CDR2: SGHDN, FVKESK.